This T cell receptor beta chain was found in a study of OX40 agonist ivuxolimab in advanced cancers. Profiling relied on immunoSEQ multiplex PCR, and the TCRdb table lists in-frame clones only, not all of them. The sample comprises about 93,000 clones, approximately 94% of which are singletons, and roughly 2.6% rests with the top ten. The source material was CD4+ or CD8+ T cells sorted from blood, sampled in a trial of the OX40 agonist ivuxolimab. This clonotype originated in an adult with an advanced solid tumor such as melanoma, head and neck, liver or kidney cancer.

DNA of the CDR3: TGTGCCAGCAGCTTAGCCGACCCCGGGGAGCTGTTTTTT. Translating gives CASSLADPGELFF. The genes are TRBV7-8 and TRBJ2-2; D is undetermined. The length of the CDR3 is 13 residues. Trimming pared 0 bases from V and 6 bases from J, leaving 5 bases between. Germline loops: CDR1 SGHVS, CDR2 FQNEAQ.